The entry that follows covers one T cell receptor beta chain sequence. Germline V lookup: CDR1 SGDLS, CDR2 YYNGEE. The V end lost 1 base, the J end lost 8 bases, and 13 bases lay between the germline ends. This CDR3 is built from 14 residues. These data come from a study of blood T cell repertoires in COVID-19. In the study overall: COVID-19 samples collected from the United States, Italy and Spain covered acute and convalescent phases. In each case, the material was cDNA or gDNA derived from T cells, B-cell-depleted T cells, or PBMCs.

TCRdb keeps only in-frame clones here, not all; method: immunoSEQ multiplex PCR. Among roughly 80,000 clones listed, around 90% were seen once. The TCR was taken from a man aged 50 to 59 with active COVID-19. V gene TRBV9 combines with J gene TRBJ2-1, with D possibly matching TRBD2 (6 bases). Material: peripheral blood. CDR3: CASSVIAEGDEQFF. The CDR3 region has the DNA TGTGCCAGCAGCGTAATAGCGGAGGGCGATGAGCAGTTCTTC.